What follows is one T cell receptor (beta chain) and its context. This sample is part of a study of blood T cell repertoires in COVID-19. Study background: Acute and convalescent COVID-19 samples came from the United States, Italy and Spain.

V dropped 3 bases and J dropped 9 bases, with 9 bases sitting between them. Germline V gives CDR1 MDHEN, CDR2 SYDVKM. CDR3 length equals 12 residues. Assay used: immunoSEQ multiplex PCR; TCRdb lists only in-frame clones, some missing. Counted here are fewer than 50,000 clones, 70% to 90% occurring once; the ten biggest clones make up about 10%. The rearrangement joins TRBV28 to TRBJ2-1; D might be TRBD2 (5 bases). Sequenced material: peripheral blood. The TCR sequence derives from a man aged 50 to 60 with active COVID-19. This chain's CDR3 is CASSLWEREQFF. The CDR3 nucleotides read TGTGCCAGCAGTTTGTGGGAGCGTGAGCAGTTCTTC.